What follows are 19 T cell receptor beta chains derived from one specimen sequenced in a study of prognosis after radiotherapy for stage I lung cancer. It was by two-round multiplex PCR that TCR beta CDR3 was amplified from genomic DNA. Round-one PCR had primers specific to each TRBV and TRBJ gene. TCRdb passed the multiplex PCR reads through MiXCR, listing each CDR3 protein once. The sample includes approximately 28,000 distinct CDR3 sequences, approximately 46% of them seen just once. Sequences were derived from PBMCs, sampled before or after stereotactic body radiation therapy (not recorded which). The receptors stem from a donor aged 50 or older with non-small cell lung cancer.

The genes are TRBV5-1 and TRBJ2-7, with unresolved D. The CDR3 has 15 amino acids. Trimming removed 0 bases at V and 0 bases at J, with 10 bases between. Germline CDR1 is SGHRS and CDR2 is YFSETQ. The CDR3: CASSLEHPLSYEQYF. Here the CDR3 DNA reads TGCGCCAGCAGCTTGGAGCACCCCCTCTCCTACGAGCAGTACTTC.

Turning to this clonotype: This may arise from a read error, as a much more abundant clone is one base away. The V gene is TRBV5-4, the J gene TRBJ2-3, with 9 bases identical to TRBD1. Germline CDR1 and CDR2: SGHNT and YYREEE (reference sequence). CDR3 length: 15 amino acids. CDR3 protein: CASSTRTGATYTQYF. The CDR3 region has the DNA TGTGCCAGCAGCACAAGGACAGGGGCCACATATACGCAGTATTTT.

In the case of this clonotype: A single base is all that separates this from a far larger clone, so a read error is likely. The V call is TRBV6-1, the J call TRBJ2-1, with TRBD1 matching over 12 bases. Unmatched junction bases numbered 8, after V lost 7 bases and J lost 10 bases. The germline CDR1 and CDR2 sequences are MNHNS and SASEGT. The CDR3 covers 14 residues. The CDR3 loop is CASTKGTGGYEQFF. The CDR3, as DNA: TGTGCCAGCACCAAAGGGACAGGGGGCTACGAGCAGTTCTTC.

This clonotype was seen ten or more times. The chain couples TRBV3-1 to TRBJ1-2; D is undetermined. The CDR3 contains 13 residues. The V end lost 2 bases, the J end lost 6 bases, and 10 bases lay between the germline ends. Germline V gene sequence: CDR1 LGHDT, CDR2 YNNKEL (reference sequence). The CDR3 sequence: CASSQSKTDGYTF. The CDR3 nucleotides are TGTGCCAGCAGCCAAAGTAAGACCGATGGCTACACCTTC.

The genes are TRBV7-8 and TRBJ2-2; maybe TRBD1 (6 bases). This CDR3 has 15 residues. CDR1 and CDR2 (germline): SGHVS, FQNEAQ. Trimming pared 6 bases from V and 2 bases from J, leaving 13 bases between. In DNA form, the CDR3 reads TGTGCCAGCAGGCCCCCCGGGACAAACACCGGGGAGCTGTTTTTT. Protein product: CASRPPGTNTGELFF.

V gene TRBV19 combines with J gene TRBJ2-7; TRBD1 agrees at 8 bases. Per the germline V gene, CDR1 is LNHDA and CDR2 is SQIVND (reference sequence). Unmatched junction bases numbered 6, after V lost 5 bases and J lost 3 bases. The CDR3 is 14 amino acids. In DNA, the CDR3 is TGTGCCAGTAGTTTGACAGGGGACCTCTACGAGCAGTACTTC. This sequence encodes CASSLTGDLYEQYF.

Of note for this clonotype: A read error is likely here: a far larger clone is one base away. The V call is TRBV6-2 or TRBV6-3, the J call TRBJ2-5; possibly TRBD2 for D (5 bases). CDR1 is MNHEY and CDR2 is SVGEGT in the germline V gene. The length of the CDR3 is 18 residues. With 7 bases removed from V and 5 bases from J, the gap between germline ends came to 29 bases. Here the CDR3 DNA reads TGTGCCAGCACCTCACCTCTTGACATGTCCCTAGGCGGGGAGACCCAGTACTTC. Translation: CASTSPLDMSLGGETQYF.

This clonotype was detected ten times or more. The chain couples TRBV28 to TRBJ1-4, with D tentatively TRBD1 (5 bases). Per germline, CDR1 MDHEN and CDR2 SYDVKM. The CDR3 has 14 amino acids. With 6 bases removed from V and 5 bases from J, the gap between germline ends came to 13 bases. The CDR3 loop is CASRMGDWNEKLFF. CDR3 nucleotides: TGTGCCAGCAGGATGGGGGACTGGAATGAAAAACTGTTTTTT.

In this sample, this clonotype turned up a few times. A much larger clone differs from this one at a single base, so this may be a read error. V is TRBV7-9 and J is TRBJ1-2; 7 bases agree with TRBD1. This CDR3 is built from 13 residues. The germline CDR1 and CDR2 sequences are SEHNR and FQNEAQ (reference sequence). With 7 bases clipped from V and 7 bases from J, the junction kept 9 bases outside the gene matches. CDR3 residues: CASTRTGASGYTF. CDR3 nucleotide sequence: TGTGCCAGCACTCGAACAGGGGCTTCTGGCTACACCTTC.

This chain joins TRBV6-1 and TRBJ2-7; D may be TRBD2 (6 bases). Trimming pared 5 bases from V and 3 bases from J, leaving 17 bases between. This CDR3 is 15 amino acids long. Germline assignment: CDR1 MNHNS and CDR2 SASEGT. CDR3: CASSRGTRPFYEQYF. CDR3 sequence (DNA): TGTGCCAGCAGTCGTGGGACTCGCCCTTTCTACGAGCAGTACTTC.

V usage is TRBV6-1 and J usage is TRBJ1-4; 9 bases agree with TRBD1. Germline CDR1 and CDR2: MNHNS and SASEGT. V lost 0 bases, J lost 4 bases, and 12 bases stayed unmatched. The CDR3 contains 19 residues. This CDR3 reads CASSEAPMYGTGSNEKLFF. As DNA, the CDR3 is TGTGCCAGCAGTGAAGCTCCCATGTATGGGACAGGGAGTAATGAAAAACTGTTTTTT.

This clonotype was seen repeatedly, ten times or more. The chain combines TRBV20-1 with TRBJ2-1; a weak D match, TRBD2 (6 bases). The CDR3 consists of 14 residues. V lost 3 bases, J lost 3 bases, and 12 bases lay in between. CDR1 DFQATT and CDR2 SNEGSKA come from the germline V gene (reference sequence). CDR3: CSARPGSLYNEQFF. CDR3 nucleotide sequence: TGCAGTGCTAGGCCCGGGAGTCTCTACAATGAGCAGTTCTTC.

This clonotype was seen ten or more times. The chain links TRBV20-1 to TRBJ2-1; D may match TRBD1 or TRBD2 (5 bases each). Trimming took 1 base from V and 2 from J, leaving 15 bases between them. Germline V gene lookup returns CDR1 DFQATT and CDR2 SNEGSKA (reference sequence). There are 16 residues in the CDR3. In DNA form, the CDR3 reads TGCAGTGCTAGAGTTCGTCCCGGGACCCCCTACAATGAGCAGTTCTTC. It specifies CSARVRPGTPYNEQFF.

This clonotype was counted many times. The J gene is TRBJ1-6, the V gene TRBV6-4, with D unclear. The V end was cut by 7 bases, the J end by 4 bases, with 23 bases between. From germline, CDR1 is MRHNA and CDR2 SNTAGT. The CDR3 loop spans 18 amino acids. The CDR3 spells CASIAVEEAHRYNSPLHF. The CDR3 DNA reads as TGTGCCAGCATTGCGGTAGAGGAGGCCCATAGGTATAATTCACCCCTCCACTTT.

Judged by abundance, this clonotype is medium-sized (0.01 to 0.1%). The genes are TRBV27 and TRBJ1-5; 7 nucleotides align to TRBD1. Unmatched junction bases numbered 6, after V lost 6 bases and J lost 4 bases. Germline CDR1 reads MNHEY; CDR2 reads SMNVEV (reference sequence). The length of the CDR3 is 14 residues. The CDR3 protein is CASRRQGGNQPQHF. In DNA form, the CDR3 reads TGTGCCAGCAGGAGACAGGGAGGGAATCAGCCCCAGCATTTT.

Notes on this clonotype: With a far larger clone one base away, a read error is the likely cause. The V gene is TRBV6-1, the J gene TRBJ2-5; no firm D call. The DNA end favors TRBJ2-1, so the J call may be wrong. The CDR3 has 14 residues. Germline CDR1 reads MNHNS; CDR2 reads SASEGT. The chain's CDR3 is CARRKEQSGNEQFF. As DNA, the CDR3 is TGTGCCAGAAGGAAAGAGCAGAGTGGGAATGAGCAGTTCTTC.

V usage is TRBV20-1 and J usage is TRBJ1-2; TRBD1 is a possible D gene (5 bases). Trimming left V 1 base short and J 4 bases short, with 16 bases between. Germline assignment: CDR1 DFQATT and CDR2 SNEGSKA (reference sequence). The CDR3 is made up of 15 amino acids. CDR3 bases: TGCAGTGCTAGAGTTCGGTACAGGAGGTTCTATGGCTACACCTTC. As protein: CSARVRYRRFYGYTF.

The chain joins TRBV6-4 to TRBJ2-2, with a possible D match to TRBD1 (6 bases). The CDR3 length is 12 residues. Germline V CDR1 and CDR2: MRHNA, SNTAGT. Trimming took 6 bases from V and 6 from J, leaving 8 bases between them. CDR3 sequence (DNA): TGTGCCAGCAGAGGACAGTCCGGGGAGCTGTTTTTT. Protein sequence: CASRGQSGELFF.

This clonotype was detected many times. This rearrangement joins TRBV7-2 to TRBJ1-6, with 7 bases matching TRBD1. Germline V CDR1 and CDR2: SGHTA, FQGNSA. The ends lost 7 bases at V and 7 bases at J; junction bases unmatched: 10. The CDR3 is 15 amino acids. The CDR3 DNA is TGTGCCAGCACGGCGGAGGCAGGGGGAAATTCACCCCTCCACTTT. It yields the protein CASTAEAGGNSPLHF.